This TCR beta chain comes out of a study of spatial heterogeneity in lung cancer. The CDR3 has 16 amino acids. Germline CDR1 is MNHEY and CDR2 is SVGAGI. Trimming removed 0 bases at V and 0 bases at J, with 10 bases between. Time point denoted: sample taken at primary tumor resection. In each case, whole RNA from tumor, nontumor lung or frozen PBMC was sequenced unsorted. TCRdb reanalysed the 5' RACE reads using MiXCR and keeps one entry per CDR3 protein. The sample carries tens of thousands of distinct CDR3 sequences, under 9% recorded once. This clonotype was observed a few times. Sequenced here: PBMCs, sampled at surgery. This TCR was sampled from a male donor with early-stage non-small cell lung cancer. The V gene is TRBV6-5, the J gene TRBJ2-3; D is unclear. The CDR3 region is CASSYSAVRSTDTQYF. CDR3 sequence (DNA): TGTGCCAGCAGTTACTCGGCGGTGAGGAGCACAGATACGCAGTATTTT.